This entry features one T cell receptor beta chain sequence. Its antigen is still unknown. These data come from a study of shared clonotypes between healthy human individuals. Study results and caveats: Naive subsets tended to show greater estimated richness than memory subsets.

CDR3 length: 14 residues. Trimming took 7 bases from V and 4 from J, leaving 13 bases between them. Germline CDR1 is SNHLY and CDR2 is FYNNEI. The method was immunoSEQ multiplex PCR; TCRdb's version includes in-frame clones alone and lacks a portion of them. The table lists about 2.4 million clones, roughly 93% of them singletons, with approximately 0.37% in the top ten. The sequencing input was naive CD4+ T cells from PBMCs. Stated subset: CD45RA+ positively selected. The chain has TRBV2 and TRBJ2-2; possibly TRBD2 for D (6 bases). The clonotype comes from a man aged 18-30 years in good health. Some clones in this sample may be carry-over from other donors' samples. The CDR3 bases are TGTGCCAGCAATAGGGAGGAGGGCACCGGGGAGCTGTTTTTT. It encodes CASNREEGTGELFF. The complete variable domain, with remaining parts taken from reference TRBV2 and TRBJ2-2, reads EPEVTQTPSHQVTQMGQEVILRCVPISNHLYFYWYRQILGQKVEFLVSFYNNEISEKSEIFDDQFSVERPDGSNFTLKIRSTKLEDSAMYFCASNREEGTGELFFGEGSRLTVL.